The 7 T cell receptor beta chains below were found in one sample sequenced in a study of STAT3 mutations in large granular lymphocyte leukemia. Antigen specificity for these receptors is unknown. The repertoire was sequenced with immunoSEQ multiplex PCR; TCRdb's copy has only in-frame clones and lacks some. The profile shows approximately 22,000 clones, over 90% of them singletons. Study conclusions and caveats: At least one immunodominant TCR beta clonotype appeared in every T-cell large granular lymphocyte leukemia patient.

The sequencing sample was made of peripheral blood mononuclear cells. The receptors come from a man aged 35-49 years with T-cell large granular lymphocyte leukemia. Some clones in this sample may be carry-over from other donors' samples.

This chain uses TRBV5-1 with TRBJ2-5; 7 bases line up with TRBD2. This CDR3 has 15 amino acids. Trimming took 4 bases from V and 4 from J; bases not matched to a gene: 10. The germline V gene has CDR1 SGHRS and CDR2 YFSETQ. CDR3: CASSPGSSGAETQYF. CDR3 coding DNA: TGCGCCAGCAGCCCCGGATCGAGCGGGGCAGAGACCCAGTACTTC.

The rearrangement uses TRBV9 and TRBJ1-5; 10 bases align to TRBD1. This CDR3 has 15 residues. Germline values: CDR1 SGDLS, CDR2 YYNGEE. Trimming cost V 3 bases and J 8 bases; bases outside gene matches: 8. Here the CDR3 DNA reads TGTGCCAGCAGCGGATACGGACAGGGGGATGAGCCCCAGCATTTT. Encoded protein: CASSGYGQGDEPQHF.

V is TRBV20-1 and J is TRBJ2-7; unclear D gene. This CDR3 comprises 11 residues. Trimming stripped 1 base from V and 3 bases from J, with 4 bases between. Germline CDR1 is DFQATT and CDR2 is SNEGSKA (reference sequence). CDR3 loop: CSARVYYEQYF. The CDR3 DNA sequence: TGCAGTGCTAGAGTCTACTACGAGCAGTACTTC.

CDR3 amino acids: CASSSAYEQYF. The CDR3 coding sequence is TGTGCCAGCAGCTCCGCCTACGAGCAGTACTTC. The chain carries TRBV7-6 and TRBJ2-7; D gene uncertain. The CDR3 spans 11 residues. Germline V gene sequence: CDR1 SGHVS, CDR2 FNYEAQ. V lost 4 bases, J lost 2 bases, and 3 bases lay in between. The full variable domain, in which reference TRBV7-6 and TRBJ2-7 provide the parts outside the CDR3, is GAGVSQSPRYKVTKRGQDVALRCDPISGHVSLYWYRQALGQGPEFLTYFNYEAQQDKSGLPNDRFSAERPEGSISTLTIQRTEQRDSAMYRCASSSAYEQYFGPGTRLTVT.

V gene TRBV5-1 combines with J gene TRBJ2-7; the match to TRBD1 covers 9 bases. CDR3 length: 17 residues. Looked up from germline, CDR1 is SGHRS and CDR2 is YFSETQ. V was clipped by 1 base and J by 1 base; unmatched bases: 9. CDR3 in amino acids: CASSLLDPGQGSYEQYF. The CDR3 DNA reads as TGCGCCAGCAGCTTGCTAGATCCGGGACAGGGTTCCTACGAGCAGTACTTC.

The V call is TRBV9, the J call TRBJ1-6; D not resolved. CDR3 length: 13 residues. The ends were cut back, 0 bases at V and 6 bases at J, with 4 bases in the middle. CDR1 is SGDLS, CDR2 YYNGEE, per germline. CDR3 region: CASSVGSNSPLHF. As DNA, the CDR3 is TGTGCCAGCAGCGTAGGGTCTAATTCACCCCTCCACTTT.

The chain is built from TRBV5-1 and TRBJ2-3, with 9 nucleotides matching TRBD1. J gave up 5 bases and V 8 bases, and 12 bases lay outside the gene matches. Germline V lookup: CDR1 SGHRS, CDR2 YFSETQ. The CDR3 extends over 15 amino acids. The CDR3 bases are TGCGCCAGTGATCCCGGGACAGGGTCGGGAGATACGCAGTATTTT. Translation gives CASDPGTGSGDTQYF.